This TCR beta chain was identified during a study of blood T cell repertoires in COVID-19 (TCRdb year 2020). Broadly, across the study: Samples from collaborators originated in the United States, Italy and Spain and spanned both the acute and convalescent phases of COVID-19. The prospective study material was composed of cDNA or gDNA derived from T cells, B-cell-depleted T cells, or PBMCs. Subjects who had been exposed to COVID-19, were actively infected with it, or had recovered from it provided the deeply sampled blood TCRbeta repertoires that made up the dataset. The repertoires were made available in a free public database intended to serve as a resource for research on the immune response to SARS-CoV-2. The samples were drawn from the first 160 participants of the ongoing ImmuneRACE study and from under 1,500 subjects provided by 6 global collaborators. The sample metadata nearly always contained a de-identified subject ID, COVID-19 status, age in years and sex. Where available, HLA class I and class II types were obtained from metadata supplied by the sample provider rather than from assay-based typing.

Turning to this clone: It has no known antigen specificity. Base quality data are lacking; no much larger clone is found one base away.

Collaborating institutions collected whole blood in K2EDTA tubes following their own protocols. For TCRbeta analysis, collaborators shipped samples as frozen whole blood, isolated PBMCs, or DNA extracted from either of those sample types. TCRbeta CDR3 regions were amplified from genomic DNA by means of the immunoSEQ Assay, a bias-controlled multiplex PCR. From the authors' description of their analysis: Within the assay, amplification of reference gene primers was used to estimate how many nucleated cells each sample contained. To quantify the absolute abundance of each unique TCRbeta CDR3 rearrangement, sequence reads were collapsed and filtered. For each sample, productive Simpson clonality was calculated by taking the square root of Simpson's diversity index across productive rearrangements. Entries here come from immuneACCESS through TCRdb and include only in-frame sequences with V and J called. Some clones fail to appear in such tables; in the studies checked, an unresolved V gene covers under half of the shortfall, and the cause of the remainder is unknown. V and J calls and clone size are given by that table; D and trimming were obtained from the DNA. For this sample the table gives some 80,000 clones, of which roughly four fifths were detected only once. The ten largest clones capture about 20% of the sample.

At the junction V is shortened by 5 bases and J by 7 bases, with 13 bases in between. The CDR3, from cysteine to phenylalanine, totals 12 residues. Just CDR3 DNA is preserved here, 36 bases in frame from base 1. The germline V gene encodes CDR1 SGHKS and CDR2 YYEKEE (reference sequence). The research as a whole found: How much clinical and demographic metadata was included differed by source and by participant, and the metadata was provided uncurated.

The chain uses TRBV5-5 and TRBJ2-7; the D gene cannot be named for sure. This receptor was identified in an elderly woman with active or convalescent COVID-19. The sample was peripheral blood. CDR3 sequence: CASSPEAPEQYF. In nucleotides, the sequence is TGTGCCAGCAGTCCAGAAGCGCCAGAGCAGTACTTC.